This T cell receptor (beta chain) was sequenced during a study of T cell responses to AZD1222 COVID-19 vaccine. Germline V gene sequence: CDR1 LGHDT, CDR2 YNNKEL (reference sequence). This CDR3 region has 11 residues. Trimming stripped 8 bases from V and 5 bases from J, with 9 bases between. Clones were sequenced by immunoSEQ multiplex PCR, and TCRdb holds only the in-frame ones, with some missing. This sample has 180,000 or so clones, with about 90% found just once. This TCR derives from an adult who received the AZD1222 COVID-19 vaccine. This specimen consisted of peripheral blood, obtained 28 days after the second AZD1222 dose. The chain joins TRBV3-1 (or the pseudogene TRBV3-2) to TRBJ2-5; D possibly corresponds to TRBD1 (5 bases). Written as DNA, the CDR3 is TGTGCCAGCGGGGCCACGGAGACCCAGTACTTC. Translated: CASGATETQYF.